This TCR beta chain was profiled in a study of cytomegalovirus exposure and HLA in healthy donors. Primers included in the PCR were 60 Vbeta and 13 Jbeta primers. Here immunoSEQ multiplex PCR was the method, and the copy in TCRdb shows in-frame clones only, minus some. The sample contains about 160,000 clones, over 70% of which appear only once. Germline CDR1 is SGHDT and CDR2 is YYEEEE. The CDR3 contains 16 residues. J lost 14 bases, V lost 1 base, and 9 bases had no gene match. The TCR originated in a man aged 25 to 40 in good health and CMV-seronegative. Sequenced: PBMCs. The chain couples TRBV5-6 to TRBJ2-1; 16 nucleotides align to TRBD2. The CDR3 sequence: CASSLKGLAGGPSEFF. In DNA form, the CDR3 reads TGTGCCAGCAGCTTGAAGGGACTAGCGGGGGGGCCCTCGGAGTTCTTC.